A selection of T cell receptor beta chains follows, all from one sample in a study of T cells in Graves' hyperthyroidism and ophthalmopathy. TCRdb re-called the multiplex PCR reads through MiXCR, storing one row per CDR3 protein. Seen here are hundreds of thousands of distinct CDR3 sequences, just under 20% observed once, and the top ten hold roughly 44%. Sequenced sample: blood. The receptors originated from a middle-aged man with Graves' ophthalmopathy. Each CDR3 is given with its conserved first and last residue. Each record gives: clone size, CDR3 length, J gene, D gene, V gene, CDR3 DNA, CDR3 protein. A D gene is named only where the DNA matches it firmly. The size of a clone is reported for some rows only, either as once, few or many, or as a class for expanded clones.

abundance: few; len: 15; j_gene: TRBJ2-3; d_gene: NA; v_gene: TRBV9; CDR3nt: TGTGCCAGCAGCTGGGGGACCTCTAGCACAGATACGCAGTATTTT; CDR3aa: CASSWGTSSTDTQYF
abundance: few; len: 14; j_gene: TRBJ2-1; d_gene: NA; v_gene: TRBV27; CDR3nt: TGTGCCAGCAGTTCCCCCCCACTCTACAATGAGCAGTTCTTC; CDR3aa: CASSSPPLYNEQFF
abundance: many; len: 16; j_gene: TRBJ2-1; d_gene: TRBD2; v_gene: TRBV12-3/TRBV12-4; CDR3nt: TGTGCCAGCAGCCTCCTGACAGGCCCGGGGGGGACGGAGCAGTTCTTC; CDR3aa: CASSLLTGPGGTEQFF
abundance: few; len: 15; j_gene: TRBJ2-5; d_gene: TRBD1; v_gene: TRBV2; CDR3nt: TGTGCCAGCAGCAAAAACACAGGGGGGAAAGGGACCCAGTACTTC; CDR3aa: CASSKNTGGKGTQYF
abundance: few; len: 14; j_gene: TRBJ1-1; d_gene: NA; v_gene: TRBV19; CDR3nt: TGTGCCAGTAGTCGAGGTGGTCCGAACACTGAAGCTTTCTTT; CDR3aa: CASSRGGPNTEAFF
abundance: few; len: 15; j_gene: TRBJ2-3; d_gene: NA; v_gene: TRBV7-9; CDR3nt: TGTGCCAGCAGCCCCGTGCGAGAACTTACAGATACGCAGTATTTT; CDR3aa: CASSPVRELTDTQYF
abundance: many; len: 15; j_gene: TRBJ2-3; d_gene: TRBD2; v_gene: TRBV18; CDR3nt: TGTGCCAGCTCACTCCTTACTAGCGGGATGGCTACGCAGTATTTT; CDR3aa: CASSLLTSGMATQYF
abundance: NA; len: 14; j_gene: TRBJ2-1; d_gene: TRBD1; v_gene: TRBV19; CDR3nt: TGTGCCAGTAGTAGAGGACAGGGCGGCAATGAGCAGTTCTTC; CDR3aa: CASSRGQGGNEQFF
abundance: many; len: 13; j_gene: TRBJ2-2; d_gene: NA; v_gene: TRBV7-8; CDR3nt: TGTGCCAGCAGCTTACCGGGTACCGGGGAGCTGTTTTTT; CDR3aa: CASSLPGTGELFF
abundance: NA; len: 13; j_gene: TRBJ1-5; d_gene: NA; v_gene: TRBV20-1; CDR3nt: TGCAGTGCTAGGTCCACTAGCAATCAGCCCCAGCATTTT; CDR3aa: CSARSTSNQPQHF
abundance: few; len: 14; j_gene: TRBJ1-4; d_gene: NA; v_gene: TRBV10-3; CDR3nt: TGTGCCATCAGTGAGACAGGGACTAATGAAAAACTGTTTTTT; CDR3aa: CAISETGTNEKLFF
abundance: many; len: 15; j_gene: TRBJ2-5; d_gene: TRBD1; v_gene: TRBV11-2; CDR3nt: TGTGCCAGCCGCAAGCCAGGGGGCGCGTATGAGACCCAGTACTTC; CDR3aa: CASRKPGGAYETQYF
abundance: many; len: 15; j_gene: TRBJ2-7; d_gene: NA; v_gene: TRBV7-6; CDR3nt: TGTGCCAGCAGCTTAGGTCGGGGGCCGACCTACGAGCAGTACTTC; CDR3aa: CASSLGRGPTYEQYF
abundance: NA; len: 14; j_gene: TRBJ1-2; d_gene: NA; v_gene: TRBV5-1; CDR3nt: TGCGCCAGCAGCTTGGCCCATGGGGGGGATGGCTACACCTTC; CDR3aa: CASSLAHGGDGYTF
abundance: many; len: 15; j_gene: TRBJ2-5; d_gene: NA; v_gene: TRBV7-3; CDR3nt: TGTGCCAGCAGCTTAACTTTGGGTCAAGGAGAGACCCAGTACTTC; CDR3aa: CASSLTLGQGETQYF
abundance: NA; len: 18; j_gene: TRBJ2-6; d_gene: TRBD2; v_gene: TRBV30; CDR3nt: TGTGCCTGGGCTGGGCCGTCCGGGAGGATATCTGGGGCCAACGTCCTGACTTTC; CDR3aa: CAWAGPSGRISGANVLTF
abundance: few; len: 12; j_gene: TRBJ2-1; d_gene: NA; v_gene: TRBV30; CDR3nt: TGTGCCTGGGCTCCCCAGTACAATGAGCAGTTCTTC; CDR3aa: CAWAPQYNEQFF
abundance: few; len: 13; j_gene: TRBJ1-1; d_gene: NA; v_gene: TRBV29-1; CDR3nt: TGCAGCGTTCTGGACAAGGCGAACACTGAAGCTTTCTTT; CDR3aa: CSVLDKANTEAFF
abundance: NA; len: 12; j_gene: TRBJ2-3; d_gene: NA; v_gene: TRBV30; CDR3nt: TGTGCCTGGGACCGGACGGCGGATACGCAGTATTTT; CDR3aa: CAWDRTADTQYF
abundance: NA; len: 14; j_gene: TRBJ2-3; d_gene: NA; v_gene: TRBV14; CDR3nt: TGTGCCAGCAGCCAATGGCTGGACTCCGCTACGCAGTATTTT; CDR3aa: CASSQWLDSATQYF
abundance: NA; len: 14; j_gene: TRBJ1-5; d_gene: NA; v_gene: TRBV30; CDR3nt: TGTGCCTGGAGTGGTGACAGCCGGAAATCGGCCCAGCATTTT; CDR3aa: CAWSGDSRKSAQHF
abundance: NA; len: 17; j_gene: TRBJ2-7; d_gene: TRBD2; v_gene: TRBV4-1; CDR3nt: TGCGCCAGCAGCCAAGGGGCCGGGACTAGCGGGGGGTACGAGCAGTACTTC; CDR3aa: CASSQGAGTSGGYEQYF
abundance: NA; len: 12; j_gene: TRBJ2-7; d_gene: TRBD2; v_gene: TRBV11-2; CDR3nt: TGTGCCAGCGCACGGGAGCGGGGGGAGCAGTACTTC; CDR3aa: CASARERGEQYF
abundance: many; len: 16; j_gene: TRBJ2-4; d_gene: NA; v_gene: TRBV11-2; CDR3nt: TGTGCCAGCAGCTTAGGAGACCGGAGACCCGCAAACATTCAGTACTTC; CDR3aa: CASSLGDRRPANIQYF
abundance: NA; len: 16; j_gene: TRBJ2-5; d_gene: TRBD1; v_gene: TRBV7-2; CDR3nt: TGTGCCAGCAGCAACCGGGACAGGGGGACCCAAGAGACCCAGTACTTC; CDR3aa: CASSNRDRGTQETQYF
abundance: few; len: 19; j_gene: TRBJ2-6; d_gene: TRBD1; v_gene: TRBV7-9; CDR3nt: TGTGCCAGCAGCTTAGCGACACCGGGACAGGGTCCTGGGGCCAACGTCCTGACTTTC; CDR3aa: CASSLATPGQGPGANVLTF
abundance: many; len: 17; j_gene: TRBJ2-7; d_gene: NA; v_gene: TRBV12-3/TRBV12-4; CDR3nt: TGTGCCAGCAGTTTATTAGGACCGCCGTTCGGGGGCTACGAGCAGTACTTC; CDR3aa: CASSLLGPPFGGYEQYF
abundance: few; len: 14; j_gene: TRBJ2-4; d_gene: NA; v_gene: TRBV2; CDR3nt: TGTGCCAGCAGTGAAGCGGACGGGAAGAACATTCAGTACTTC; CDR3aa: CASSEADGKNIQYF
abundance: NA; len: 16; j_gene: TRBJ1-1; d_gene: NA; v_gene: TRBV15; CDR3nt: TGTGCCACCAGCAGAGTCATGGGGAGGGTGAACACTGAAGCTTTCTTT; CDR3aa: CATSRVMGRVNTEAFF
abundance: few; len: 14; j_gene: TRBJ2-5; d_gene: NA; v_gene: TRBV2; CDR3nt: TGTGCCAGCAGTGAAGCGGTCGGGCGGCAACCCAGGTACTTC; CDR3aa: CASSEAVGRQPRYF
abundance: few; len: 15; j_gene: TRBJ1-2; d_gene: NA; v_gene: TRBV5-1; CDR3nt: TGCGCCAGCAGCTTCCGGGCCCGAGCTAACTATGGCTACACCTTC; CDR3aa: CASSFRARANYGYTF
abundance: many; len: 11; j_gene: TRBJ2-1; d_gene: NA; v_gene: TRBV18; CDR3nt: TGTGCCACCCGAGAGGGGAATGAGCAGTTCTTC; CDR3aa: CATREGNEQFF
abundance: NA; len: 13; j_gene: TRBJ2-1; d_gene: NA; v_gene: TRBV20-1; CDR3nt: TGCAGTGCCACGCTCAGGGCAGGGGATGAGCAGTTCTTC; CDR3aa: CSATLRAGDEQFF
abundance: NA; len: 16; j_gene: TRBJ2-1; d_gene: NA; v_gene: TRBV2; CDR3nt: TGTGCCAGCCCTGGGGGGGGCACGAGCTCCTACAATGAGCAGTTCTTC; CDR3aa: CASPGGGTSSYNEQFF
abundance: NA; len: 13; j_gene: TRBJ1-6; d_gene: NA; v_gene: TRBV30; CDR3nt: TGTGCCTGGAGTGAGCAGGGAAATTCACCCCTCCACTTT; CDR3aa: CAWSEQGNSPLHF
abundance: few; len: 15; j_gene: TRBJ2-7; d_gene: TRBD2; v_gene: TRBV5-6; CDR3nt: TGTGCCAGCAGCCCGGGGGCTAGCGGGGGATACGAGCAGTACTTC; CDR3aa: CASSPGASGGYEQYF
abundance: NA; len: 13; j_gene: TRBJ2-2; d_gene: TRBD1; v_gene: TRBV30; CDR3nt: TGTGCCTGGGGGACAGGGGACGCCGGGGAGCTGTTTTTT; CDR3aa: CAWGTGDAGELFF
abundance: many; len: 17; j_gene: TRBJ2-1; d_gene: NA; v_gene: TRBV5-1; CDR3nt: TGCGCCAGCAGCTTGGGAAGTTGGGGGGGCTTCAACAATGAGCAGTTCTTC; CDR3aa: CASSLGSWGGFNNEQFF
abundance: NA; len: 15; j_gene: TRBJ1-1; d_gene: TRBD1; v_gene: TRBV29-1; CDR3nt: TGCAGCGTTGCCGGGTTTACAGGGGGCGACACTGAAGCTTTCTTT; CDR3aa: CSVAGFTGGDTEAFF
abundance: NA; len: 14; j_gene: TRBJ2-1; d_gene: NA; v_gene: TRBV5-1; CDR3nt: TGCGCCAGCAGCTTGAATAGCGGAAACAATGAGCAGTTCTTC; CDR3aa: CASSLNSGNNEQFF
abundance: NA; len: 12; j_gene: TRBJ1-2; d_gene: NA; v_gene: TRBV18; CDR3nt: TGTACCAGCTCACCAGAGGGCTATGGCTACACCTTC; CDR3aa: CTSSPEGYGYTF
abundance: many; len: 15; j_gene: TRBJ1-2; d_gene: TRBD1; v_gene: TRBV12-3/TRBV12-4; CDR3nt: TGTGCCAGCAGTTCGGGACAGCCTGGGTTGAGTGGCTACACCTTC; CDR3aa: CASSSGQPGLSGYTF
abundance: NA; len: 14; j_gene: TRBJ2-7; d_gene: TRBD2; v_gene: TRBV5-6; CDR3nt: TGTGCCAGCAGCTTAGGACTAGCGGGAGAAGAGCAGTACTTC; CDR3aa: CASSLGLAGEEQYF
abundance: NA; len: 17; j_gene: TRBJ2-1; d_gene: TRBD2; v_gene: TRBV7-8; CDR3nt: TGTGCCAGCAGCTTAGCGGGTTGGAGCGGGGGGGTTGATGAGCAGTTCTTC; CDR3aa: CASSLAGWSGGVDEQFF
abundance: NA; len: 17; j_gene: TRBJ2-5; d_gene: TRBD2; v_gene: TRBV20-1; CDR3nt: TGCAGTGCTAGAGACTACTTGACTAGCGGGGTGGCAGAGACCCAGTACTTC; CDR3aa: CSARDYLTSGVAETQYF
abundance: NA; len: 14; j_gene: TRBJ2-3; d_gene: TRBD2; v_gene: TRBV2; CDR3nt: TGTGCCAGCAGTTTTAGCGGGGCCAGAGATACGCAGTATTTT; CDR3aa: CASSFSGARDTQYF
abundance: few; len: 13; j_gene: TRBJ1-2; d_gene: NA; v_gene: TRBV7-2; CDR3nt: TGTGCCAGCAGCTGGGAATCAGGGTATGGCTACACCTTC; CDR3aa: CASSWESGYGYTF
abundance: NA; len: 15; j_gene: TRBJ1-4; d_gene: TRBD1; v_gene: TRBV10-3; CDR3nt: TGTGCCACCAATCCCGGGACAGGGTCAAGGGAAAAACTGTTTTTT; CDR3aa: CATNPGTGSREKLFF